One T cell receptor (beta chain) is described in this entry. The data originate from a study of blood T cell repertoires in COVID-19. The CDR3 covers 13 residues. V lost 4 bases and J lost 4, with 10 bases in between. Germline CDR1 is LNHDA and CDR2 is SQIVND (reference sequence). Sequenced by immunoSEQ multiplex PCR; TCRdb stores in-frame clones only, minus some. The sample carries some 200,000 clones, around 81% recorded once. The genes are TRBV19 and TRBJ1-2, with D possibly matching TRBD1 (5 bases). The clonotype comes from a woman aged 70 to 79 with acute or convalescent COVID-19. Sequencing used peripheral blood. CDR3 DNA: TGTGCCAGTAGTACGGACAACGTCTATGGCTACACCTTC. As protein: CASSTDNVYGYTF.